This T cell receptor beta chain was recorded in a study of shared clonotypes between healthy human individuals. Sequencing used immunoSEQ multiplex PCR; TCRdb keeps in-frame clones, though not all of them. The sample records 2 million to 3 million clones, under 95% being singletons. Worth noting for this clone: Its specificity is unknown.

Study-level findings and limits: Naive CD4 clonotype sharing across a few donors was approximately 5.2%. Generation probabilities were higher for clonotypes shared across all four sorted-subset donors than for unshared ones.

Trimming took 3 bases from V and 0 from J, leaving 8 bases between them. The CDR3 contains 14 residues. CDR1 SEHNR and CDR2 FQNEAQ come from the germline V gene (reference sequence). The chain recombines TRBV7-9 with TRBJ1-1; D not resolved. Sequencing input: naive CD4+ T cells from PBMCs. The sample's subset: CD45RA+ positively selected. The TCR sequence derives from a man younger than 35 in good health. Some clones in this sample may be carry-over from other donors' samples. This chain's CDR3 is CASSLGTMNTEAFF. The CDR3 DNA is TGTGCCAGCAGCTTGGGCACGATGAACACTGAAGCTTTCTTT.